The sample holds a few counts of the clone carrying this TCR beta chain. Thyroid ultrasound, orbital computed tomography, clinical symptoms, and serum thyroxine and TRAb underpinned diagnoses. Extraction of PBMCs used 9 to 10 ml of fresh peripheral blood. The data are from a study of T cells in Graves' hyperthyroidism and ophthalmopathy. The CDR3 runs 14 residues. The J segment lost 4 bases and the V segment lost 5 bases, leaving 5 bases of the junction unmatched. Germline V gene data show CDR1 as DFQATT and CDR2 as SNEGSKA (reference sequence). What was amplified from RNA transcripts were TCR beta CDR3 regions. HTBI primers drove first-round RT-PCR of the TCR CDR3. TCRdb independently ran MiXCR on the multiplex PCR reads; one entry per CDR3 protein. Of some 350,000 distinct CDR3 sequences in the sample, more than 15% were seen once.

The chain combines TRBV20-1 with TRBJ2-3, with TRBD1 matching 11 bases. The receptor's source is a woman between 18 and 29 years old with Graves' hyperthyroidism that later progressed to Graves' ophthalmopathy. Input material: blood. CDR3 loop: CSAAGTGGSDTQYF. In DNA form, the CDR3 reads TGCAGTGCTGCCGGGACAGGGGGATCAGATACGCAGTATTTT.